This T cell receptor (beta chain) was sequenced in a study of blood T cell repertoires in COVID-19. Overall study context: There were acute and convalescent COVID-19 samples, and they came from the United States, Italy and Spain. Sources were T cells, B-cell-depleted T cells, or PBMCs; the material itself was cDNA or gDNA.

Source study methods: Reference gene primer amplification yielded estimated nucleated cell counts. Profiled with immunoSEQ multiplex PCR; TCRdb holds only in-frame clones, not every one. That table supplies the V and J calls and clone size; D and trimming were determined from the DNA. The sample includes roughly 150,000 clones, around nine tenths of them seen just once. Patients at the Seattle site were enrolled during active infection and followed longitudinally. The length of the CDR3 is 16 residues. The germline gives CDR1 SGHDT, CDR2 YYEEEE. Trimming took off 3 bases at V and 1 base at J, with 16 bases between the two ends. This clone was picked up one time.

The chain has TRBV5-6 and TRBJ2-5; the D is unclear. The origin of this receptor is a woman of 80 years or more with COVID-19, enrolled during active disease. Specimen: peripheral blood. The CDR3 loop is CASSYLTQNPQETQYF. CDR3 sequence (DNA): TGTGCCAGCAGCTACCTTACTCAAAACCCCCAAGAGACCCAGTACTTC.